This TCR beta chain was captured by sequencing in a study of beta chain features in type 1 diabetes. Reverse transcribing all isolated RNA meant expressed TCRB transcripts were sequenced. Some clones are missing from TCRdb's copy, which holds only in-frame ones; the method was immunoSEQ multiplex PCR. The table has about 660,000 clones, about an eighth seen once. This CDR3 spans 14 amino acids. Germline CDR1 is MNHEY and CDR2 is SVGAGI. Trimming cost V 10 bases and J 0 bases, with 13 bases left between them. Study results and caveats: Significant though moderate, a shortening of TCRB CDR3s appeared in all four CD4+ subsets of Type 1 diabetes patients.

On this clone: The antigen is undetermined.

The J gene is TRBJ1-5, the V gene TRBV6-5; D gene uncertain. The sequence was obtained from a man aged 18 to 30 with type 1 diabetes. Sequencing input: naive CD4+ T cells from blood. CDR3 coding DNA: TGTGCCACTCGCACCGGTTATAGCAATCAGCCCCAGCATTTT. Its translation is CATRTGYSNQPQHF.